This T cell receptor (beta chain) is drawn from a study of T cell responses to AZD1222 COVID-19 vaccine. The study pooled second doses at about 4 or about 12 weeks. On this clone itself: Antigen specificity is unknown.

Trimming cost V 5 bases and J 6 bases, with 14 bases left between them. Germline-derived CDR1 and CDR2 are SNHLY and FYNNEI. The CDR3 loop spans 14 amino acids. The table came from immunoSEQ multiplex PCR; TCRdb's copy has only in-frame clones and leaves some out. The table includes over 110,000 clones, almost 90% detected once. Overall study results and limits: Seropositive at baseline were only a handful of AZD1222 recipients.

The clonotype originates from an adult who received the AZD1222 COVID-19 vaccine. This chain links TRBV2 with TRBJ1-5; no reliable D call. Sample: peripheral blood, taken 28 days after the second AZD1222 dose. The CDR3 DNA sequence: TGTGCCAGCAGTAAAGTCGGAAGTATTCAGCCCCAGCATTTT. This codes for CASSKVGSIQPQHF.